This T cell receptor (beta chain) was recovered during a study of CD8+ T cells in alopecia areata (dated by TCRdb to 2017 to 2018). Turning to the overall study: Treated patients were enrolled in an open-label pilot trial of oral tofacitinib, 5 to 10 mg twice daily, for moderate-to-severe alopecia areata. TCRbeta CDR3 regions were amplified by immunoSEQ multiplex PCR using 35 Vbeta forward and 13 Jbeta reverse primers. In both human patients and the C3H/HeJ mouse model, the study applied high-throughput TCRbeta sequencing to look at T cell clonal expansion in alopecia areata. Scalp tissue and sorted CD4+ and CD8+ peripheral blood T cells from patchy and totalis/universalis alopecia areata patients and from healthy controls were covered by human TCRbeta sequencing. Biopsies were taken from tofacitinib-treated patients at baseline and again at 4 and 24 weeks into treatment, and several of those patients also had a later scalp biopsy. Patients received tofacitinib for 6 to 18 months and were then followed off drug for 6 months to check for delayed response and recurrence. Scalp clonality was compared across normal scalp (n=4), patchy alopecia areata scalp (n=8), and alopecia totalis/universalis scalp (n=8). The RNA source kit depended on sample type: the PAXgene miRNA kit for fixed scalp, the miRNeasy kit for PBMCs, and the RNeasy kit for mouse skin.

The CDR3, cysteine through phenylalanine, is 15 amino acids long. CDR3 DNA only is kept here, 45 bases in frame from base 1. For this chain, trimming is 3 bases at the V end and 0 bases at the J end, and the number of junction bases without a gene match is 4. Sequences SQVTM (CDR1) and ANQGSEA (CDR2) are obtained from the germline V gene. Lesional scalp punch biopsies and peripheral blood were collected from alopecia areata patients. PBMCs were isolated by density centrifugation and stained for CD3, CD4 and CD8, and CD4+ and CD8+ T cells were sorted on a FACSAria. General conclusions and limits of the study: Unlike mouse skin, where gammadelta T cells dominate, normal human skin contains resident alphabeta T cells that get sequenced too, which complicates analysis of the scalp TCR repertoire. Compared with normal scalp, lesional scalp had higher clonality and more expanded CD8+ clones, particularly in alopecia totalis/universalis, a pattern that suggests antigenic drive. Compared with mice, TCR sequences shared between patients were less clear, possibly partly because of HLA diversity across the patient population.

The library was generated by the immunoSEQ multiplex PCR assay. To provide template for TCR sequencing, every sample had RNA extracted and reverse transcribed into cDNA. SuperScript III was used to make first-strand cDNA, primed with a 2:1 mix of oligo-dT and random hexamers. Amplification bias was assessed with a synthetic immune receptor repertoire, and residual bias was removed computationally. As for how the authors treated the data: Raw reads were preprocessed to remove errors, and CDR3 was defined by IMGT conventions from the conserved cysteine to phenylalanine. Clonality was calculated as 1 minus Shannon entropy normalized by log2 of the number of productive unique TCRs. Whether each scalp clone was CD4 or CD8 was inferred by checking scalp TCRbeta sequences against the CD4 and CD8 repertoires from sorted blood. TCRdb mirrors the immuneACCESS table, restricted to in-frame sequences. Some clones are absent from its copies; in checked studies, under half trace to an unresolved V gene, and the reason for the others is unknown. D and trimming come from the DNA, and the V and J calls and clone size come from that table. This sample gives roughly 120,000 clones in total; under 40% of them show up just once. Of the sample, over 3% falls within the top ten clones.

On this clone itself: Its cognate antigen has yet to be identified. No much larger clone exists at a distance of one base, and base qualities are not known.

The sequencing sample was made of CD4+ T cells sorted from blood. The sequence came from a human donor with alopecia areata. In this chain, TRBV29-1 is recombined with TRBJ2-3; the central 9 bases match TRBD2. The bases read TGCAGCGTTGAGAGACTAGCGGAAAGCACAGATACGCAGTATTTT. This encodes CSVERLAESTDTQYF.